Listed here are 21 T cell receptor beta chains from one sample, sequenced in a study of T cell responses to AZD1222 COVID-19 vaccine (dated by TCRdb to the early 2020s). The library came from the immunoSEQ multiplex PCR assay. The source is immuneACCESS, and TCRdb retained only in-frame sequences with V and J called. Part of the clones is not carried over; for the studies checked, unresolved V genes explain less than half of this, and the remainder is unexplained. This sample lists 56,000 or so clones; around nine tenths were detected once. About 15% of the sample goes to the ten largest clones. According to the study, the label for this sample's time point signals: baseline before first vaccination. The source was peripheral blood, collected on day 0 of AZD1222 vaccination. These receptors came from an adult in good health.

V is TRBV19 and J is TRBJ2-1; TRBD2 might be the D (6 bases). CDR1 is LNHDA and CDR2 is SQIVND in the germline V gene (reference sequence). Trimming removed 5 bases at V and 8 bases at J, with 16 bases between. The CDR3 runs 14 residues. In DNA form, the CDR3 reads TGTGCCAGTAGTCGCCCGGGAGCTCGCGATGAGCAGTTCTTC. Its protein is CASSRPGARDEQFF. The entire variable domain, with the rest obtained from reference TRBV19 and TRBJ2-1, is as follows: DGGITQSPKYLFRKEGQNVTLSCEQNLNHDAMYWYRQDPGQGLRLIYYSQIVNDFQKGDIAEGYSVSREKKESFPLTVTSAQKNPTAFYLCASSRPGARDEQFFGPGTRLTVL.

The genes are TRBV18 and TRBJ1-6; tentative D call: TRBD1 (6 bases). The germline V gene encodes CDR1 KGHSH and CDR2 LQKENI. The V and J ends lost 0 bases and 5 bases respectively, with 14 bases between them. The CDR3 is made up of 17 amino acids. For the CDR3, the DNA is TGTGCCAGCTCACCACCGGGGGGGGGCAGCAATAATTCACCCCTCCACTTT. Its translation is CASSPPGGGSNNSPLHF.

This clone has a handful of counts. The chain has TRBV19 and TRBJ1-2, with D possibly TRBD1 on 5 matching bases. Germline V gene lookup returns CDR1 LNHDA and CDR2 SQIVND (reference sequence). V was shortened by 3 bases and J by 8 bases, with 10 bases between the two germline ends. The CDR3 covers 12 residues. This CDR3 reads CASSIREGGYTF. In nucleotides, the CDR3 is TGTGCCAGTAGTATCAGGGAAGGGGGCTACACCTTC.

The chain uses TRBV20-1 and TRBJ2-7; no clear D. CDR1 and CDR2 from the germline V gene are DFQATT and SNEGSKA (reference sequence). Between the trimmed V and J ends, which lost 3 bases and 5 bases, there was a span of 8 bases. The CDR3 is 11 residues long. Here the CDR3 DNA reads TGCAGTGCTAGTCTCACTCACGAGCAGTACTTC. Its protein is CSASLTHEQYF.

The chain combines TRBV5-6 with TRBJ2-7; 7 nucleotides agree with TRBD2. The CDR3 extends over 15 amino acids. Germline CDR1 is SGHDT and CDR2 is YYEEEE. Trimming removed 1 base from V and 0 bases from J; junction bases left unmatched: 4. The CDR3 region has the DNA TGTGCCAGCAGCTTGCGGCGGGAGAGCTCCTACGAGCAGTACTTC. Amino acids: CASSLRRESSYEQYF.

The V gene is TRBV9, the J gene TRBJ2-2; D not certain. Trimming left V 2 bases short and J 4 bases short, with 9 bases between. This CDR3 is built from 14 residues. From germline, CDR1 is SGDLS and CDR2 YYNGEE. CDR3 in DNA: TGTGCCAGCAGCGTGCGGACGCTCACCGGGGAGCTGTTTTTT. Protein product: CASSVRTLTGELFF.

A single count supports this clone. The rearrangement links TRBV11-3 to TRBJ1-1, with D unclear. The CDR3 runs 15 residues. The V end lost 5 bases, the J end lost 1 base, and 14 bases lay between the germline ends. Germline CDR1 and CDR2: SGHNT and YENEEA. The CDR3: CASSPTRATNTEAFF. The CDR3 DNA is TGTGCCAGCAGCCCTACACGGGCTACGAACACTGAAGCTTTCTTT. Variable domain in full (rest from reference TRBV11-3 and TRBJ1-1): EAGVVQSPRYKIIEKKQPVAFWCNPISGHNTLYWYLQNLGQGPELLIRYENEEAVDDSQLPKDRFSAERLKGVDSTLKIQPAELGDSAVYLCASSPTRATNTEAFFGQGTRLTVV.

The chain carries TRBV6-5 and TRBJ1-1, with D possibly TRBD1 on 6 matching bases. The CDR3 runs to 14 residues. The V and J ends lost 7 bases and 3 bases respectively, with 15 bases between them. Germline values: CDR1 MNHEY, CDR2 SVGAGI. The CDR3 reads CASTQGQFYTEAFF. The CDR3 bases are TGTGCCAGCACCCAAGGACAGTTTTACACTGAAGCTTTCTTT.

The chain couples TRBV7-9 to TRBJ1-5; D is unclear. The CDR3 length is 13 residues. With 5 bases removed from V and 2 bases from J, the gap between germline ends came to 7 bases. CDR1 and CDR2 from the germline V gene are SEHNR and FQNEAQ (reference sequence). The DNA for the CDR3 is TGTGCCAGCAGCATCACAGGCAATCAGCCCCAGCATTTT. It encodes CASSITGNQPQHF.

V and J are TRBV5-8 and TRBJ1-1; D gene ambiguous. This CDR3 region has 14 residues. Between the trimmed V and J ends, which lost 3 bases and 3 bases, there was a span of 12 bases. Per the germline V gene, CDR1 is SGHTS and CDR2 is YDEGEE. CDR3 in amino acids: CASSWRGRDTEAFF. DNA of the CDR3: TGTGCCAGCAGCTGGAGAGGGAGGGACACTGAAGCTTTCTTT.

This clone showed up just once. V gene TRBV2 combines with J gene TRBJ1-4; 8 nucleotides line up with TRBD1. Germline V gene sequence: CDR1 SNHLY, CDR2 FYNNEI. This CDR3 is 14 amino acids long. The ends lost 5 bases at V and 8 bases at J; junction bases unmatched: 7. Here the CDR3 reads CASSLDRGTEKLFF. Written as DNA, the CDR3 is TGTGCCAGCAGTTTAGACAGGGGAACGGAAAAACTGTTTTTT. Together with reference TRBV2 and TRBJ1-4, the CDR3 gives the full variable domain: EPEVTQTPSHQVTQMGQEVILRCVPISNHLYFYWYRQILGQKVEFLVSFYNNEISEKSEIFDDQFSVERPDGSNFTLKIRSTKLEDSAMYFCASSLDRGTEKLFFGSGTQLSVL.

The chain uses TRBV6-5 and TRBJ2-1; 11 nucleotides match TRBD2. The germline CDR1 and CDR2 sequences are MNHEY and SVGAGI. V was clipped by 4 bases and J by 7 bases; unmatched bases: 9. CDR3 length: 16 residues. The CDR3 loop reads CASSFRSTSGGNEQFF. The DNA of the CDR3 is TGTGCCAGCAGTTTTCGCAGTACTAGCGGGGGTAATGAGCAGTTCTTC.

The chain links TRBV21-1 to TRBJ2-1; the tabulated D call, TRBD2, remains unverified against the DNA. TRBV21-1 is a pseudogene segment. The CDR3 is 19 residues long. The CDR3 sequence is CASSPGTSGIPGIYNEQFF. As DNA, the CDR3 is TGTGCCAGCAGCCCGGGGACTAGCGGGATCCCAGGTATCTACAATGAGCAGTTCTTC.

The genes are TRBV6-5 and TRBJ2-7; D remains ambiguous. Trimming removed 10 bases at V and 2 bases at J, with 15 bases between. CDR3 length: 13 amino acids. CDR1 and CDR2 from the germline V gene are MNHEY and SVGAGI. CDR3 sequence: CATKRNSAYEQYF. CDR3 coding DNA: TGTGCCACCAAAAGGAACAGTGCCTACGAGCAGTACTTC.

The chain couples TRBV30 to TRBJ1-2; D unresolved. The germline CDR1 and CDR2 sequences are GTSNPN and SVGIG (reference sequence). Between the trimmed V and J ends, which lost 3 bases and 8 bases, there was a span of 10 bases. The CDR3 length is 11 residues. CDR3 DNA: TGTGCCTGGAGGGAACCGAGGGGCTACACCTTC. Its translation is CAWREPRGYTF.

V usage is TRBV7-3 and J usage is TRBJ1-4, with 7 nucleotides matching TRBD1. The germline V gene encodes CDR1 SGHTA and CDR2 FQGTGA. The trim removed 5 bases at V and 4 bases at J, leaving 7 bases unmatched. The CDR3 is made up of 15 amino acids. CDR3 region: CASSLTGLVNEKLFF. The CDR3 coding sequence is TGTGCCAGCAGCCTGACAGGGCTGGTTAATGAAAAACTGTTTTTT. Drawing the rest from reference TRBV7-3 and TRBJ1-4, the complete variable domain is GAGVSQTPSNKVTEKGKYVELRCDPISGHTALYWYRQSLGQGPEFLIYFQGTGAADDSGLPNDRFFAVRPEGSVSTLKIQRTERGDSAVYLCASSLTGLVNEKLFFGSGTQLSVL.

This sequence joins TRBV5-6 and TRBJ2-7; 10 positions match TRBD1. Germline assignment: CDR1 SGHDT and CDR2 YYEEEE. V was pared by 4 bases and J by 2 bases, with 3 bases of the junction left unmatched. The CDR3 runs 14 residues. CDR3 sequence reads: CASSRGQGAYEQYF. The CDR3 DNA is TGTGCCAGCAGCCGCGGACAGGGGGCCTACGAGCAGTACTTC.

This chain uses TRBV30 with TRBJ2-1, with 10 bases fitting TRBD1. Germline CDR1 GTSNPN, CDR2 SVGIG (reference sequence). The CDR3 is 13 amino acids. V was clipped by 8 bases and J by 5 bases; unmatched bases: 6. The CDR3: CARRDRGDNEQFF. The CDR3 DNA reads as TGTGCCCGCCGGGACAGGGGTGACAATGAGCAGTTCTTC.

This clone was observed a few times. The CDR3 nucleotides read TGTGCCAGCAGCTTGGGGACAGGGCCCTACGAGCAGTACTTC. This translates into CASSLGTGPYEQYF. V and J are TRBV7-6 and TRBJ2-7, with 9 nucleotides matching TRBD1. The V and J ends lost 3 bases and 2 bases, in that order; junction bases with no gene match: 2. Germline CDR1 is SGHVS and CDR2 is FNYEAQ. The length of the CDR3 is 14 residues.

V is TRBV6-6 and J is TRBJ1-1; D not certain. CDR1 and CDR2 from the germline V gene are MNHNY and SVGAGI (reference sequence). The CDR3 is made up of 14 amino acids. V was trimmed by 0 bases and J by 4 bases, leaving 9 bases between them. CDR3 DNA sequence: TGTGCCAGCAGTTACTCCCGGTGGGGCACTGAAGCTTTCTTT. It codes for CASSYSRWGTEAFF.

The chain is built from TRBV11-3 and TRBJ2-2; 12 nucleotides line up with TRBD2. The CDR3 loop spans 16 amino acids. V gave up 5 bases and J gave up 6 bases; unmatched junction bases: 7. Germline loops: CDR1 SGHNT, CDR2 YENEEA. This CDR3 reads CASSEGLAGLAGELFF. DNA for the CDR3: TGTGCCAGCAGCGAGGGACTAGCGGGCCTCGCCGGGGAGCTGTTTTTT.